What follows are 9 T cell receptor beta chains derived from one specimen sequenced in a study of technical replicates of blood from several donors. Only in-frame clones appear in the TCRdb table, and some are missing; sequencing was by immunoSEQ multiplex PCR. Here the sample spans roughly 71,000 clones, nearly 97% being singletons. Sequenced material: T cells isolated from PBMCs. These receptors all stem from a human donor in good health.

The rearrangement uses TRBV5-1 and TRBJ1-3; tentatively, D is TRBD1 (5 bases). Germline V gene sequence: CDR1 SGHRS, CDR2 YFSETQ. The length of the CDR3 is 16 residues. V lost 0 bases, J lost 0 bases, and 10 bases lay in between. The CDR3: CASSLGPDTSGNTIYF. DNA for the CDR3: TGCGCCAGCAGCTTGGGCCCGGACACCTCTGGAAACACCATATATTTT.

The rearrangement links TRBV29-1 to TRBJ2-3; 8 bases match TRBD2. CDR1 is SQVTM, CDR2 ANQGSEA, per germline. The CDR3 is made up of 15 amino acids. V was clipped by 3 bases and J by 2 bases; unmatched bases: 7. CDR3 in amino acids: CSVESLADYTDTQYF. DNA for the CDR3: TGCAGCGTTGAGTCACTAGCGGACTACACAGATACGCAGTATTTT.

The chain has TRBV2 and TRBJ2-7; 7 bases agree with TRBD1. Looked up from germline, CDR1 is SNHLY and CDR2 is FYNNEI. The length of the CDR3 is 13 residues. J lost 8 bases, V lost 7 bases, and 11 bases had no gene match. The CDR3 spells CASMSGTARQQYF. The CDR3 nucleotides are TGTGCCAGCATGTCAGGGACAGCGAGACAGCAGTACTTC.

The chain employs TRBV6-1 and TRBJ1-1; maybe TRBD1 (6 bases). CDR1 and CDR2 from the germline V gene are MNHNS and SASEGT. V was clipped by 1 base and J by 1 base, with 16 bases between them. CDR3 length: 17 residues. CDR3 protein: CASSEGWTDTGNTEAFF. The DNA of the CDR3 is TGTGCCAGCAGTGAAGGGTGGACAGATACTGGGAACACTGAAGCTTTCTTT.

The chain is built from TRBV5-6 and TRBJ1-2; maybe TRBD1 (5 bases). This CDR3 contains 14 residues. Deletions cut 4 bases from V and 7 bases from J, with 17 bases between. Germline V CDR1 and CDR2: SGHDT, YYEEEE. CDR3 bases: TGTGCCAGCAGCCCCAGGGAGGGGCTCATTGGCTACACCTTC. Translating gives CASSPREGLIGYTF.

This clone was recorded once. The CDR3 here is CASSLISRGHGELFF. Here the CDR3 DNA reads TGTGCCAGCAGTTTAATCTCCAGGGGGCACGGGGAGCTGTTTTTT. The chain links TRBV28 to TRBJ2-2; 8 positions agree with TRBD1. J gave up 7 bases and V 2 bases, and 6 bases lay outside the gene matches. The germline V gene encodes CDR1 MDHEN and CDR2 SYDVKM. This CDR3 spans 15 amino acids.

The CDR3 DNA sequence: TGTGCCTGGAGTGTAACTATTCTTGGGTACGCTTTCTTT. This translates into CAWSVTILGYAFF. J is TRBJ1-1 and V is TRBV30; D is undetermined. Trimming left V 0 bases short and J 11 bases short, with 16 bases between. CDR1 and CDR2 from the germline V gene are GTSNPN and SVGIG (reference sequence). CDR3 length equals 13 residues.

The chain joins TRBV5-1 to TRBJ1-1; D might be TRBD1 (5 bases). Germline V gene lookup returns CDR1 SGHRS and CDR2 YFSETQ. The CDR3 is 13 amino acids. Trimming removed 1 base at V and 3 bases at J, with 7 bases between. The CDR3 bases are TGCGCCAGCAGCTTGTCACAGGACACTGAAGCTTTCTTT. Its protein is CASSLSQDTEAFF.

As to this clone: Other DNA sequences in this sample translate to the same CDR3. V usage is TRBV7-9 and J usage is TRBJ2-7; no firm D call. The V gene lost 5 bases and the J gene lost 1 base, with 3 bases spanning the gap. The V gene's germline CDR1 is SEHNR and CDR2 FQNEAQ (reference sequence). The CDR3 covers 11 residues. The CDR3 DNA is TGTGCCAGCAGCCATTCCTACGAGCAGTACTTC. Translated, it gives CASSHSYEQYF.